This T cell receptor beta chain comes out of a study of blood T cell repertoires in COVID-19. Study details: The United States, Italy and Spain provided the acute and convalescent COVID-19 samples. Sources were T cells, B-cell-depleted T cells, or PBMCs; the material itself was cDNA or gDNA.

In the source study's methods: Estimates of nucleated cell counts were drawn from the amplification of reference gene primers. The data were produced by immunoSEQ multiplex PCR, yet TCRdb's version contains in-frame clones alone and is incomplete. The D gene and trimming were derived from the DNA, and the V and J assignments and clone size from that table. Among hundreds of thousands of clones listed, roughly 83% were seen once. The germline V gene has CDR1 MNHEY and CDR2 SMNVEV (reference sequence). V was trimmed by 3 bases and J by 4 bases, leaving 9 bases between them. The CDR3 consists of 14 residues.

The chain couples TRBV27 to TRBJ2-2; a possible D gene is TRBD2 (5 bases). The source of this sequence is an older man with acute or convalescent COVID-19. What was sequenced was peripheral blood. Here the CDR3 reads CASSFRGGTGELFF. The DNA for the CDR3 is TGTGCCAGCAGTTTTCGGGGTGGCACCGGGGAGCTGTTTTTT.